The 24 T cell receptor beta chains reported below all come from one sample, sequenced in a study of identical twins. TCRdb ran MiXCR on the 5' RACE reads and lists one entry per CDR3 protein. The table shows 1.5 million to 2 million distinct CDR3 sequences, with more than 30% occurring only once. Sequencing input: cord blood. These receptors were collected from a newborn girl in good health.

This clonotype was seen repeatedly, ten times or more. The chain links TRBV19 to TRBJ2-5, with 12 bases lining up with TRBD1. Losses at the gene ends were 9 bases for V and 4 bases for J; bases not matched to a gene: 6. The CDR3 totals 14 residues. Germline values: CDR1 LNHDA, CDR2 SQIVND (reference sequence). The CDR3 DNA reads as TGTGCCAGCAGCCGGGACAGGGGGCGAGAGACCCAGTACTTC. Encoded protein: CASSRDRGRETQYF.

The rearrangement links TRBV21-1 to TRBJ2-3; the table gives TRBD2 as D, unverified against the DNA. TRBV21-1 is a listed pseudogene. The CDR3 sequence is 17 residues long. The CDR3, as DNA: TGTGCCAGCAGCCCTAAAGGGGCTAGCGGGGTCACAGATACGCAGTATTTT. This translates into CASSPKGASGVTDTQYF.

There are many counts of this clonotype. This chain uses TRBV10-3 with TRBJ2-7; the match to TRBD2 covers 13 bases. V shed 3 bases and J 0 bases; nucleotides not matched to a gene: 8. CDR3 length equals 18 residues. CDR1 and CDR2 from the germline V gene are ENHRY and SYGVKD. The CDR3 region is CAISDPTSGRINSYEQYF. CDR3 DNA: TGTGCCATCAGTGATCCGACTAGCGGGAGGATCAACTCCTACGAGCAGTACTTC.

The rearrangement links TRBV9 to TRBJ2-3, with 9 bases lining up with TRBD2. Germline lookup yields CDR1 SGDLS and CDR2 YYNGEE. V gave up 0 bases and J gave up 7 bases; unmatched junction bases: 6. The CDR3 runs to 15 residues. CDR3 DNA: TGTGCCAGCAGCGTAGTAGCGGGAGTGGAAAATACGCAGTATTTT. Translating it yields CASSVVAGVENTQYF.

Ten or more counts support this clonotype. The chain has TRBV4-2 and TRBJ2-1; the match to TRBD2 covers 11 bases. Germline V gene data show CDR1 as LGHNA and CDR2 as YNFKEQ. CDR3 size: 15 residues. J was trimmed by 7 bases and V by 7 bases; bases with no gene match: 9. CDR3 amino acids: CASTLAGGLGNEQFF. CDR3 bases: TGTGCCAGCACTTTAGCGGGGGGGCTAGGAAATGAGCAGTTCTTC.

This clonotype was recorded only once. The rearrangement uses TRBV5-1 and TRBJ1-3; the D gene is possibly TRBD1 (5 bases). The CDR3 spans 16 residues. Per the germline V gene, CDR1 is SGHRS and CDR2 is YFSETQ. Trimming left V 0 bases short and J 0 bases short, with 10 bases between. The CDR3: CASSLGDLFSGNTIYF. CDR3 coding DNA: TGCGCCAGCAGCTTGGGGGACCTCTTCTCTGGAAACACCATATATTTT.

The table lists this clonotype with a count of one. The CDR3 coding sequence is TGTGCCACCAGTGGTAGACAGGGCTCCTACGAGCAGTACTTC. It is translated as CATSGRQGSYEQYF. This rearrangement joins TRBV24-1 to TRBJ2-7; 7 bases line up with TRBD1. Looked up from germline, CDR1 is KGHDR and CDR2 is SFDVKD. The CDR3 consists of 14 residues. Trimming removed 5 bases from V and 0 bases from J; junction bases left unmatched: 3.

To note about this clonotype: One end of the junction does not line up with germline, which may come from a read error. The V call is TRBV6-1, the J call TRBJ1-1, with D possibly matching TRBD1 (5 bases). Germline CDR1 MNHNS, CDR2 SASEGT. This CDR3 comprises 14 residues. The DNA for the CDR3 is TGTGCCAGCACGGGGGGAGGAAGGAACACTGGAGCTTTCTTT. This gives the protein CASTGGGRNTGAFF.

V and J are TRBV2 and TRBJ2-3, with 8 bases aligning to TRBD1. This CDR3 has 15 amino acids. Trimming removed 3 bases from V and 4 bases from J; junction bases left unmatched: 6. The V gene's germline CDR1 is SNHLY and CDR2 FYNNEI. This chain's CDR3 is CASSDGQGEADTQYF. The CDR3 bases are TGTGCCAGCAGTGACGGACAGGGAGAAGCAGATACGCAGTATTTT.

The chain has TRBV28 and TRBJ2-7, with 10 bases lining up with TRBD2. The CDR3 sequence is 15 residues long. Germline assignment: CDR1 MDHEN and CDR2 SYDVKM. V lost 6 bases, J lost 5 bases, and 10 bases stayed unmatched. This CDR3 is CASRSEREGPHEQYF. As DNA, the CDR3 is TGTGCCAGCAGATCAGAGCGGGAGGGCCCTCACGAGCAGTACTTC.

The chain is built from TRBV7-2 and TRBJ2-4; D not resolved. V lost 1 base to trimming and J lost 9 bases, with 10 bases between them. Germline CDR1 is SGHTA and CDR2 is FQGNSA. The CDR3 covers 13 residues. CDR3 region: CASSLGTELIQYF. The CDR3 DNA reads TGTGCCAGCAGCTTAGGAACAGAGCTCATTCAGTACTTC.

The chain has TRBV27 and TRBJ2-7; D is ambiguous. CDR1 is MNHEY, CDR2 SMNVEV, per germline (reference sequence). This CDR3 region has 15 residues. Trimming left V 1 base short and J 7 bases short, with 17 bases between. This CDR3 is CASSLWWSSYNEQYF. The CDR3 coding sequence is TGTGCCAGCAGTTTATGGTGGAGTTCCTACAATGAGCAGTACTTC.

The chain recombines TRBV7-6 with TRBJ2-7; D ambiguous. Germline V lookup: CDR1 SGHVS, CDR2 FNYEAQ. The CDR3 length is 13 residues. The V end was cut by 2 bases, the J end by 7 bases, with 12 bases between. CDR3 DNA sequence: TGTGCCAGCAGCTTAACCCCAAGCGAGGAGCAGTACTTC. Its protein is CASSLTPSEEQYF.

This clonotype has at least ten counts. J is TRBJ2-3 and V is TRBV4-2; D possibly uses TRBD1 or TRBD2 (5 bases each). Trimming stripped 3 bases from V and 0 bases from J, with 10 bases between. The CDR3 loop spans 15 amino acids. From germline, CDR1 is LGHNA and CDR2 YNFKEQ. CDR3 protein: CASSHLGPSTDTQYF. The DNA of the CDR3 is TGTGCCAGCAGCCACCTGGGACCAAGCACAGATACGCAGTATTTT.

The chain is built from TRBV29-1 and TRBJ1-6; 9 bases agree with TRBD1. V gave up 6 bases and J gave up 7 bases; unmatched junction bases: 1. The CDR3 sequence is 12 residues long. Germline V gene sequence: CDR1 SQVTM, CDR2 ANQGSEA. The chain's CDR3 is CSVGTGNSPLHF. CDR3 nucleotide sequence: TGCAGCGTGGGGACAGGGAATTCACCCCTCCACTTT.

Comment on this clonotype: A much bigger clone sits one base away, suggesting this may be a read error. CDR3 sequence reads: CASSLGGPIETQFF. The CDR3 region has the DNA TGTGCCAGCAGTTTAGGGGGCCCCATCGAGACCCAGTTCTTC. V gene TRBV12-3 or TRBV12-4 combines with J gene TRBJ2-5, with D maybe TRBD1 (5 bases). The DNA end is a closer match to TRBJ2-1, so the J assignment may be wrong. The CDR3 consists of 14 residues.

The chain uses TRBV28 and TRBJ1-5; no firm D call. The germline gives CDR1 MDHEN, CDR2 SYDVKM. V lost 7 bases and J 9 bases, leaving 19 bases between the germline ends. The CDR3 covers 14 residues. The CDR3 DNA follows: TGTGCCAGCAAACCCTCAGATCCCCCGGGGCCCCAGCATTTT. It specifies CASKPSDPPGPQHF.

The V and J genes are TRBV19 and TRBJ1-1, with 8 bases lining up with TRBD1. The CDR3 is 13 residues long. V shed 6 bases, J shed 5 bases, and the junction held 5 bases outside the gene matches. Germline CDR1 is LNHDA and CDR2 is SQIVND (reference sequence). CDR3 loop: CASRPGGGTEAFF. The CDR3 nucleotides are TGTGCCAGTAGACCAGGGGGCGGGACTGAAGCTTTCTTT. Full variable domain (remainder filled in from reference TRBV19 and TRBJ1-1): DGGITQSPKYLFRKEGQNVTLSCEQNLNHDAMYWYRQDPGQGLRLIYYSQIVNDFQKGDIAEGYSVSREKKESFPLTVTSAQKNPTAFYLCASRPGGGTEAFFGQGTRLTVV.

The chain recombines TRBV21-1 with TRBJ2-7. TRBV21-1 has pseudogene status. This CDR3 has 15 amino acids. DNA of the CDR3: TGTGCCAGCAGCAAAGGCCAGCGGGAGGTCTACGAGCAGTACTTC. Translation: CASSKGQREVYEQYF.

The V gene is TRBV12-3 or TRBV12-4, the J gene TRBJ2-3, with no clear D. The CDR3 runs 13 residues. Deletions cut 2 bases from V and 6 bases from J, with 9 bases between. The CDR3 DNA reads TGTGCCAGCAGTTTAACGAGGATGGATACGCAGTATTTT. Residues: CASSLTRMDTQYF.

This clonotype was seen ten or more times. The chain couples TRBV3-1 to TRBJ2-4; D may be TRBD2 (6 bases). Deletions cut 0 bases from V and 4 bases from J, with 16 bases between. Germline assignment: CDR1 LGHDT and CDR2 YNNKEL (reference sequence). The CDR3 totals 17 residues. CDR3 bases: TGTGCCAGCAGCCAAGATCCCCCGGGGGAGATAAAAAACATTCAGTACTTC. Amino acids: CASSQDPPGEIKNIQYF.

This clonotype is a singleton in its sample. The V call is TRBV28, the J call TRBJ2-7, with D uncertain. The length of the CDR3 is 11 residues. Trimming shortened V by 5 bases and J by 8 bases, and 10 bases separated the two germline ends. CDR1 is MDHEN and CDR2 is SYDVKM in the germline V gene. The CDR3 DNA is TGTGCCAGCAGTCCCAGGTCTAAGCAGTACTTC. This translates into CASSPRSKQYF.

The V call is TRBV9, the J call TRBJ2-4; 11 nucleotides match TRBD2. The end of the DNA fits TRBJ2-7 better, so the J call may be wrong. Germline assignment: CDR1 SGDLS and CDR2 YYNGEE. This CDR3 comprises 15 residues. The CDR3 sequence: CASSLTSGASYEQYF. In nucleotides, the CDR3 is TGTGCCAGCAGCTTGACTAGCGGGGCGTCCTACGAGCAGTACTTC.

The chain links TRBV27 to TRBJ2-7; tentatively, D is TRBD2 (6 bases). The ends were cut back, 4 bases at V and 4 bases at J, with 17 bases in the middle. This CDR3 is 15 amino acids long. From germline, CDR1 is MNHEY and CDR2 SMNVEV (reference sequence). The CDR3 sequence is CASSYILRRGYEQYF. The CDR3 bases are TGTGCCAGCAGTTACATTCTGCGGCGGGGTTACGAGCAGTACTTC.